This T cell receptor beta chain was identified in a study of blood T cell repertoires in COVID-19. The table came from immunoSEQ multiplex PCR; TCRdb's copy has only in-frame clones and leaves some out. The sample comprises about 140,000 clones, about 83% of which are singletons, and less than 9% rests with the top ten. This TCR derives from a young man with COVID-19, enrolled during active disease. Sequenced: peripheral blood.

The chain's CDR3 is CASSVVPAPNTGELFF. In nucleotides, the CDR3 is TGTGCCAGCAGCGTAGTCCCAGCGCCGAACACCGGGGAGCTGTTTTTT. V and J are TRBV9 and TRBJ2-2; no clear D gene. The CDR3 has 16 residues. With 0 bases removed from V and 0 bases from J, the gap between germline ends came to 9 bases. Germline V gene sequence: CDR1 SGDLS, CDR2 YYNGEE.